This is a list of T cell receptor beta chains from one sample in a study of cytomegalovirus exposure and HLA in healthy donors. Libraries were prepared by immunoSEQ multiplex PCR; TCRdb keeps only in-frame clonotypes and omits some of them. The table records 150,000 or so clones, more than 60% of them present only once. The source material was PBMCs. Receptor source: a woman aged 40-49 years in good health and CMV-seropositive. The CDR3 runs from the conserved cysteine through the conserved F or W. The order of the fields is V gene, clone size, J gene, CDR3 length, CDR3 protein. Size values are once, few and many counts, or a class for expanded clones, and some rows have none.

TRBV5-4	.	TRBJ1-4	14	CASSSRKGSEKLFF
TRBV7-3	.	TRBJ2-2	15	CASSLIAGADGELFF
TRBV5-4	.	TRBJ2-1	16	CASSPRAGGLYNEQFF
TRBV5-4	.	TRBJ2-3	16	CASSLGLAGRLDTQYF
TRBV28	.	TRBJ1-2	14	CASSFGTGNYGYTF
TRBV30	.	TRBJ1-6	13	CAWRSSYNSPLHF
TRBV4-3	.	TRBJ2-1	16	CASSQSPGTGGDEQFF
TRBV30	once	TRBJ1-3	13	CAWRRTGVNTIYF
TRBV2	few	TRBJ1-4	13	CASKGQGTEKLFF
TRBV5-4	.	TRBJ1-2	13	CASSSPTDSGYTF
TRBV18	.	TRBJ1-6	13	CASSLDRNSPLHF
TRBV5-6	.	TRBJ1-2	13	CASSPTRTGGYTF
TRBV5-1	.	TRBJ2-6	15	CASSLEGAGANVLTF
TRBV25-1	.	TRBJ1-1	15	CASSVPGPPGTEAFF
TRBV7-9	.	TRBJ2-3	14	CASSLDGGADTQYF
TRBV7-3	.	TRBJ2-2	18	CASSPDSLAGGHTGELFF
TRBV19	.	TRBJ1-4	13	CASSIWTGEKLFF
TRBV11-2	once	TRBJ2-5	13	CASREQGRETQYF
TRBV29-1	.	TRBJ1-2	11	CSVAAEGATTF
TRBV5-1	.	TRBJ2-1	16	CASSERTGMPYNEQFF
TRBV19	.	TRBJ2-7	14	CAGPPGLKGYEQYF
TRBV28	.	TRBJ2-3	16	CASSFLAGGQKDTQYF
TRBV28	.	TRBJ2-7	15	CASIRTSGASYEQYF
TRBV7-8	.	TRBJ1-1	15	CASSLGTGFNTEAFF
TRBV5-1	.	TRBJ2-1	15	CASSLGSGGSDEQFF
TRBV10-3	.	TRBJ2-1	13	CAIGSTGTNEQFF
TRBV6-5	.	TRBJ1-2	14	CASKSTGTGYGYTF
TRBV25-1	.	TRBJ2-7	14	CASRTGTGAYEQYF
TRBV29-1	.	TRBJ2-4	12	CSARPGDDSQYF